What follows are 9 T cell receptor beta chains derived from one specimen sequenced in a study of long-term antiretroviral therapy in people with HIV. Sequencing relied on immunoSEQ assay v3.0, run at survey level. Sequencing was performed with immunoSEQ multiplex PCR; in TCRdb, only in-frame clones are kept and a portion is missing. In the table there are more than 30,000 clones, 83% of which are singletons. The source was unsorted PBMCs, collected 0.4 years before starting antiretroviral therapy. Receptors originate from a man younger than 35 with HIV.

CDR3: CASSLSSGVTDTQYF. The CDR3 coding sequence is TGTGCCAGCAGCTTATCAAGCGGGGTCACAGATACGCAGTATTTT. V gene TRBV7-9 combines with J gene TRBJ2-3; 7 positions agree with TRBD2. With V trimmed by 2 bases and J by 2 bases, 4 bases remained unmatched. CDR3 length: 15 amino acids. Germline lookup yields CDR1 SEHNR and CDR2 FQNEAQ (reference sequence).

The chain uses TRBV5-6 and TRBJ1-1; tentatively, D is TRBD1 (5 bases). The CDR3 is made up of 12 amino acids. V was pared by 3 bases and J by 5 bases, with 8 bases between. Germline V gene lookup returns CDR1 SGHDT and CDR2 YYEEEE. The CDR3 spells CASSSGWTEAFF. The CDR3 nucleotides read TGTGCCAGCAGCTCAGGGTGGACTGAAGCTTTCTTT. Supplemented by reference TRBV5-6 and TRBJ1-1, the full variable domain reads DAGVTQSPTHLIKTRGQQVTLRCSPKSGHDTVSWYQQALGQGPQFIFQYYEEEERQRGNFPDRFSGHQFPNYSSELNVNALLLGDSALYLCASSSGWTEAFFGQGTRLTVV.

This chain joins TRBV25-1 and TRBJ1-1; D perhaps matches TRBD1 (6 bases). Germline V gene lookup returns CDR1 MGHDK and CDR2 SYGVNS. V was pared by 6 bases and J by 0 bases, with 11 bases between. This CDR3 has 14 amino acids. The CDR3 loop reads CASRGQIMNTEAFF. The CDR3 nucleotides read TGTGCCAGCAGAGGACAGATTATGAACACTGAAGCTTTCTTT.

This clone was recorded a few times. The chain couples TRBV30 to TRBJ1-1; D is possibly TRBD1 (5 bases). The CDR3 contains 13 residues. The germline CDR1 and CDR2 sequences are GTSNPN and SVGIG (reference sequence). V lost 4 bases and J 3 bases, leaving 12 bases between the germline ends. DNA for the CDR3: TGTGCCTGGAAGTGGGGGGAGGACACTGAAGCTTTCTTT. Its translation is CAWKWGEDTEAFF.

This chain links TRBV30 with TRBJ1-1; weak D call: TRBD1 (6 bases). Trimming took off 0 bases at V and 10 bases at J, with 18 bases between the two ends. Germline CDR1 and CDR2: GTSNPN and SVGIG (reference sequence). The CDR3 contains 14 residues. The CDR3 nucleotides read TGTGCCTGGAGTGTGCGGTCATTTTGGGGGCCAGCTTTCTTT. This sequence encodes CAWSVRSFWGPAFF.

The gene calls are TRBV5-4 and TRBJ2-5; maybe TRBD1 (6 bases). Germline CDR1 SGHNT, CDR2 YYREEE (reference sequence). The CDR3 totals 15 residues. The V and J ends lost 4 bases and 5 bases respectively, with 18 bases between them. The CDR3 bases are TGTGCCAGCAGCGGGGGCGGACAATCAGACGAGACCCAGTACTTC. It translates to CASSGGGQSDETQYF.

V gene TRBV6-1 combines with J gene TRBJ2-5; the match to TRBD2 covers 8 bases. CDR3 length: 13 amino acids. V gave up 7 bases and J gave up 5 bases; unmatched junction bases: 6. Germline V gene data show CDR1 as MNHNS and CDR2 as SASEGT. CDR3 bases: TGTGCCAGCACCACTGGGACTAGGGAGACCCAGTACTTC. This codes for CASTTGTRETQYF.

This chain connects TRBV9 to TRBJ2-5, with TRBD2 identical over 7 bases. V dropped 4 bases and J dropped 5; count of bases not matched to a gene: 8. This CDR3 has 14 residues. Germline assignment: CDR1 SGDLS and CDR2 YYNGEE. DNA for the CDR3: TGTGCCAGCAGCCCAAGGACTAGTGGGGAGACCCAGTACTTC. Amino acid sequence: CASSPRTSGETQYF.

The gene calls are TRBV5-1 and TRBJ1-1; 8 bases agree with TRBD1. Germline trimming cut 5 bases from V and 4 bases from J; bases unmatched to any gene: 4. The germline gives CDR1 SGHRS, CDR2 YFSETQ. CDR3 size: 13 residues. The CDR3 region is CASSITGGTEAFF. As DNA, the CDR3 is TGCGCCAGCAGTATTACAGGGGGCACTGAAGCTTTCTTT.